Sequencing of this T cell receptor (beta chain) was carried out in a study of T cells after yellow fever vaccination. As TCR cDNA was made by 5'RACE template switching, a universal primer site and UMIs were added. TCRdb redid the calling of the 5' RACE reads with MiXCR, one entry per CDR3 protein. The table shows 200,000 to 300,000 distinct CDR3 sequences, with 5.5% to 8.5% occurring only once. Study-level findings and limits: Some clonotypes, a small share, were shared between CD4 and CD8 compartments. It was the secondary response that reached its peak faster, day 5 versus 15, but it was weaker. Bulk-population clonotypes that are abundant could appear as contaminants in FACS-sorted repertoires.

This clonotype was recorded at least ten times. As yet, its antigen is unknown. This clonotype originated in a man aged 25-45 years who received the YFV17D yellow fever vaccine. The sequencing here drew on CD4+ T cells sorted from PBMCs, taken on the day of the yellow fever booster vaccination.

The CDR3 DNA follows: TGTGCCGGAGGGGGACTAGCAAAGGAGACCCAGTACTTC. Amino acid sequence: CAGGGLAKETQYF. V is TRBV30 and J is TRBJ2-5; 9 positions agree with TRBD2. V lost 8 bases to trimming and J lost 5 bases; unmatched junction nucleotides: 9. CDR3 length: 13 residues. The germline gives CDR1 GTSNPN, CDR2 SVGIG (reference sequence).